Below are 8 T cell receptor beta chains sequenced from a single sample in a study of blood T cell repertoires in COVID-19. Only in-frame clones appear in the TCRdb table, and some are missing; sequencing was by immunoSEQ multiplex PCR. This table has hundreds of thousands of clones, roughly four fifths appearing once. Specimen: peripheral blood. The receptors derive from a woman in her 70s with acute or convalescent COVID-19.

The chain uses TRBV5-5 and TRBJ1-5; D is possibly TRBD1 (6 bases). Germline CDR1 and CDR2: SGHKS and YYEKEE (reference sequence). This CDR3 is built from 15 residues. V lost 0 bases to trimming and J lost 2 bases, with 9 bases between them. CDR3 in amino acids: CASSLVQGRNQPQHF. The CDR3, as DNA: TGTGCCAGCAGCTTGGTACAGGGTCGCAATCAGCCCCAGCATTTT.

This clone was picked up a small number of times. The chain combines TRBV2 with TRBJ1-4; D is unclear. Germline V gene lookup returns CDR1 SNHLY and CDR2 FYNNEI. The CDR3 runs 11 residues. V lost 5 bases and J lost 6, with 4 bases in between. The CDR3 region is CASSYHEKLFF. The CDR3 DNA sequence: TGTGCCAGCAGTTATCATGAAAAACTGTTTTTT. Looking up the rest from reference TRBV2 and TRBJ1-4 gives the full variable domain: EPEVTQTPSHQVTQMGQEVILRCVPISNHLYFYWYRQILGQKVEFLVSFYNNEISEKSEIFDDQFSVERPDGSNFTLKIRSTKLEDSAMYFCASSYHEKLFFGSGTQLSVL.

The rearrangement joins TRBV19 to TRBJ1-1; 7 bases are shared with TRBD1. Germline lookup yields CDR1 LNHDA and CDR2 SQIVND (reference sequence). V lost 5 bases, J lost 0 bases, and 12 bases stayed unmatched. CDR3 length: 17 residues. The chain's CDR3 is CASSPRQGFSMNTEAFF. The CDR3 coding sequence is TGTGCCAGTAGTCCCCGACAGGGATTCTCAATGAACACTGAAGCTTTCTTT.

The chain employs TRBV7-8 and TRBJ1-2; D might be TRBD1 (5 bases). The CDR3 sequence is 15 residues long. V shed 5 bases and J shed 4 bases, with 17 bases lying between them. Germline assignment: CDR1 SGHVS and CDR2 FQNEAQ. CDR3 sequence: CASSPNRMPIYGYTF. The CDR3 DNA sequence: TGTGCCAGCAGCCCGAACAGGATGCCAATCTATGGCTACACCTTC. The complete variable domain, with remaining parts taken from reference TRBV7-8 and TRBJ1-2, reads GAGVSQSPRYKVAKRGQDVALRCDPISGHVSLFWYQQALGQGPEFLTYFQNEAQLDKSGLPSDRFFAERPEGSVSTLKIQRTQQEDSAVYLCASSPNRMPIYGYTFGSGTRLTVV.

The chain is built from TRBV10-3 and TRBJ2-5; 7 bases match TRBD1. This CDR3 contains 14 residues. Germline loops: CDR1 ENHRY, CDR2 SYGVKD. Losses at the gene ends were 2 bases for V and 2 bases for J; bases not matched to a gene: 2. CDR3 loop: CAISEPTGQETQYF. The CDR3 DNA follows: TGTGCCATCAGTGAGCCGACAGGGCAAGAGACCCAGTACTTC.

This clone has only one observation. This chain uses TRBV7-2 with TRBJ1-6, with 8 bases matching TRBD1. This CDR3 has 16 amino acids. V shed 1 base and J 8 bases; nucleotides not matched to a gene: 7. Germline assignment: CDR1 SGHTA and CDR2 FQGNSA. CDR3 nucleotide sequence: TGTGCCAGCAGCTTAGGAGACAGGGGCCTTTATTCACCCCTCCACTTT. Residues: CASSLGDRGLYSPLHF.

The rearrangement uses TRBV19 and TRBJ2-5; 11 bases are shared with TRBD2. The CDR3 totals 16 residues. The germline CDR1 and CDR2 sequences are LNHDA and SQIVND (reference sequence). V shed 3 bases, J shed 5 bases, and the junction held 8 bases outside the gene matches. The DNA of the CDR3 is TGTGCCAGTAGTATCGGGACTAGCGGTGCTTGGGAGACCCAGTACTTC. This codes for CASSIGTSGAWETQYF.

The rearrangement links TRBV27 to TRBJ1-2; the D gene is possibly TRBD1 (5 bases). CDR1 and CDR2 (germline): MNHEY, SMNVEV (reference sequence). Trimming removed 6 bases from V and 2 bases from J, with 10 bases in between. The CDR3 runs 13 residues. In nucleotides, the CDR3 is TGTGCCAGCAGAAGGGGCCCGAACTATGGCTACACCTTC. This codes for CASRRGPNYGYTF.